This T cell receptor beta chain was sequenced in a study of T cell clones after liver transplantation. Turning to the study itself: A pre-transplant mixed lymphocyte reaction with TCRbeta sequencing defined graft-donor-reactive clones followed in post-transplant blood.

Sequenced by immunoSEQ multiplex PCR; TCRdb stores in-frame clones only, minus some. The table shows around 100,000 clones, with 75% to 85% occurring only once. Sorting of unstimulated PBMCs yielded separate CD3+CD4+ and CD3+CD8+ fractions. This clone appeared a few times. The source is a human donor who received a liver transplant. Sample: CD4+ T cells from blood, taken before liver transplant.

This chain's CDR3 is CASSLDRANSPLHF. The CDR3 bases are TGCGCCAGCAGCCTGGACAGGGCAAATTCACCCCTCCACTTT. J is TRBJ1-6 and V is TRBV5-1, with 8 bases that match TRBD1. In germline, CDR1 is SGHRS, CDR2 YFSETQ. The CDR3 spans 14 residues. The trim removed 4 bases at V and 7 bases at J, leaving 4 bases unmatched.